This section outlines one T cell receptor beta chain sequence together with its context. Its antigen is unknown. The data were obtained in a study of T cells in localized non-small cell lung cancer. Overall study results and limits: Higher T cell density in the blood was associated with longer overall survival, whereas higher adjacent-lung clonality associated with shorter survival. Appearances in adjacent lung were noted for a median approximately 50 of the top 100 tumor clones. The tumor had only one region sequenced, so heterogeneity remains possible.

Clones were sequenced by immunoSEQ multiplex PCR, and TCRdb holds only the in-frame ones, with some missing. The sample lists 7,000 to 10,000 clones, around 60% occurring once. Per germline, CDR1 LNHNV and CDR2 YYDKDF (reference sequence). The CDR3 spans 16 residues. Unmatched junction bases numbered 12, after V lost 1 base and J lost 6 bases. The clonotype comes from a male donor aged 60 or over with stage I squamous cell lung carcinoma. This specimen was lymph node tissue, taken before any cancer treatment. This chain links TRBV15 with TRBJ2-7; 7 nucleotides line up with TRBD2. Written as DNA, the CDR3 is TGTGCCACCAGCAGAGGTATTGGGCGGGAGAACGGCGAGCAGTACTTC. This gives the protein CATSRGIGRENGEQYF.